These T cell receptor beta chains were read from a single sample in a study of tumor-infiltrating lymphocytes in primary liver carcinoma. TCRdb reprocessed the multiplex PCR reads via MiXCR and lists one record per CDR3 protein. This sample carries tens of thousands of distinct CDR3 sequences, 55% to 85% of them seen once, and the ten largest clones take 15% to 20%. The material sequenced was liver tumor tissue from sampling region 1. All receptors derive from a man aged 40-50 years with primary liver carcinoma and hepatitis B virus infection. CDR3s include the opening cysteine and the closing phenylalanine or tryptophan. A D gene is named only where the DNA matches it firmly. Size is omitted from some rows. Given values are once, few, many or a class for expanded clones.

CSLEESYEQYF TGCAGCCTTGAAGAATCCTACGAGCAGTACTTC TRBV29-1 - - TRBJ2-7
CARRLALSREQYF TGTGCCAGGAGACTAGCGCTCTCCCGGGAGCAGTACTTC TRBV2 few TRBD2 TRBJ2-7
CARSIEGEETQYF TGTGCCAGAAGCATAGAGGGGGAAGAGACCCAGTACTTC TRBV28 - - TRBJ2-5
CSARTGEGDIEAFF TGCAGTGCTAGGACGGGGGAAGGGGACATTGAAGCTTTCTTT TRBV20-1 - - TRBJ1-1
CASSLPSGVAGTSLEQFF TGTGCCAGCAGCTTACCTTCGGGAGTAGCGGGTACGAGCCTTGAGCAGTTCTTC TRBV7-9 - TRBD2 TRBJ2-1
CASSLAGSSYNEQFF TGTGCCAGCAGCTTAGCGGGGAGCTCCTACAATGAGCAGTTCTTC TRBV11-2 many - TRBJ2-1
CSGGQGTGDLFF TGCAGCGGGGGACAGGGAACCGGGGATTTGTTTTTT TRBV29-1 - TRBD1 TRBJ2-2
CASSPRTDRAYGQYF TGCGCCAGCAGTCCCCGTACGGACAGAGCCTACGGGCAGTACTTC TRBV6-6 - - TRBJ2-7
CPSSLNREATYGYTF TGTCCCAGCAGCTTAAATAGGGAAGCTACCTATGGTTACACCTTC TRBV7-9 - - TRBJ1-2
CNVGRAGGPYEQFF TGCAATGTTGGTCGAGCGGGAGGGCCATATGAGCAGTTCTTC TRBV29-1 - TRBD2 TRBJ2-1
CASSRGLAEVYEQYF TGTGCCAGCAGTCGGGGACTAGCGGAAGTCTACGAGCAGTACTTC TRBV6-5 - TRBD2 TRBJ2-7
CASGLAGDVTGELFF TGCGCCAGCGGTCTAGCGGGGGATGTCACCGGGGAACTGTTTTTT TRBV4-1 - TRBD2 TRBJ2-2
CPSSLMVSYSEQFF TGTCCCAGCAGTTTAATGGTGTCCTACAGTGAGCAGTTCTTC TRBV12-3/TRBV12-4 - - TRBJ2-1
CSAVAPASGEPFF TGCAGCGCTGTGGCCCCTGCGAGCGGAGAGCCGTTTTTT TRBV29-1 - - TRBJ2-2
CASGVQAGRRPDTLYF TGTGCCAGCGGTGTCCAGGCGGGACGGAGACCAGATACGCTGTATTTT TRBV6-1 - - TRBJ2-3
CAWGATVESSYEQYF TGTGCCTGGGGGGCGACAGTTGAGAGCTCCTACGAGCAGTACTTC TRBV30 many - TRBJ2-7
CASSLSLGLAGGGYEQCF TGTGCAAGCAGCTTATCCCTTGGACTAGCGGGAGGGGGGTACGAGCAGTGCTTC TRBV11-2 - TRBD2 TRBJ2-7
CSVARIGLDAGHTF TGTAGCGTTGCCCGGATAGGGCTTGATGCTGGCCACACCTTC TRBV29-1 once - TRBJ1-2
CASSFNNEQFF TGTGCCAGCAGCTTCAACAATGAGCAGTTCTTC TRBV11-2 medium-sized - TRBJ2-1
CATSGQGVYEQYF TGTGCCACCTCGGGACAGGGAGTCTACGAGCAGTACTTC TRBV19 few TRBD1 TRBJ2-7
CVSSPALIGDADTQYF TGCGTCAGCAGCCCGGCCTTGATAGGGGACGCAGATACGCAGTATTTT TRBV5-1 once - TRBJ2-3
CVSKPGLAGGPRSYEQYF TGTGTCAGCAAGCCGGGACTAGCGGGAGGGCCCCGCTCCTACGAGCAGTACTTC TRBV2 - TRBD2 TRBJ2-7
CASSQGLAGSPFYEQYF TGTGCCAGCAGCCAGGGACTAGCGGGTTCCCCTTTCTACGAGCAGTACTTC TRBV11-2 large TRBD2 TRBJ2-7
CANRERDTTYDCTF - TRBV11-2 - - TRBJ1-2
CASSLGSVNQPQHF TGTGCCAGCAGTTTAGGGTCAGTCAATCAGCCCCAGCATTTT TRBV28 many - TRBJ1-5
CANSEGGLVYEQYF TGTGCCAACAGCGAAGGGGGGTTAGTCTACGAGCAGTACTTC TRBV5-6 - - TRBJ2-7
CANRRGTSGYEQYF TGTGCCAACAGACGCGGGACTAGTGGTTACGAGCAGTACTTC TRBV6-2/TRBV6-3 - TRBD2 TRBJ2-7